The subject of this entry is one TCR beta chain. Methods used by the authors: Using reference gene primer amplification, nucleated cell counts were estimated. TCRdb's copy holds only in-frame clones and misses some; the assay was immunoSEQ multiplex PCR. For V, J and clone size, that table is used; D and trimming come from the DNA. The sample contains under 250,000 clones, 90% to 95% of which appear only once. The data were taken from a study of blood T cell repertoires in COVID-19. Study in general: The origin of the acute and convalescent COVID-19 samples was the United States, Italy and Spain. T cells, B-cell-depleted T cells, or PBMCs provided the cDNA or gDNA that served as material.

The receptor was derived from a man aged 30-40 years with acute or convalescent COVID-19. Sequenced: peripheral blood.

Here the CDR3 reads CASSTGGAIINIQYF. The CDR3 DNA is TGTGCCAGCAGCACAGGGGGGGCAATAATAAACATTCAGTACTTC. This chain joins TRBV11-2 and TRBJ2-4; D is perhaps TRBD1 (8 bases). The germline CDR1 and CDR2 sequences are SGHAT and FQNNGV. V lost 5 bases, J lost 6 bases, and 17 bases lay in between. This CDR3 comprises 15 residues.